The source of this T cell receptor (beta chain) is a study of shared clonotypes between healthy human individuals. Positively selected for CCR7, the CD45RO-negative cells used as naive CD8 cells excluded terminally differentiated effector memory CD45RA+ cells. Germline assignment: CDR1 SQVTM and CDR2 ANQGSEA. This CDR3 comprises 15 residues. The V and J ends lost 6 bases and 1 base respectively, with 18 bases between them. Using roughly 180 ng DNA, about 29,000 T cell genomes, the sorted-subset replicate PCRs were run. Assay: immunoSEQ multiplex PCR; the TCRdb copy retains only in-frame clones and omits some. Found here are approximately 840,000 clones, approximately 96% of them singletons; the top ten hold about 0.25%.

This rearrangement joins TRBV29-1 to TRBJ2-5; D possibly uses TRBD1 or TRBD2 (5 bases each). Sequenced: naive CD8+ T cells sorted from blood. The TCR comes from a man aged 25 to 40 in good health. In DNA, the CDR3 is TGCAGCGTGCGCAGGGTTGGGGGAACCCAAGAGACCCAGTACTTC. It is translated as CSVRRVGGTQETQYF.